This T cell receptor (beta chain) was documented in a study of long-term antiretroviral therapy in people with HIV. Across the whole study: There is a gap of about a decade between the earliest samples and the later 2015 immediate-ART recommendation. Study results and limitations: Collection of the blood, which took place between about 2003 and 2017, possibly occurred under older ART regimens. Among HIV repertoires, CDR3 length ranges were narrower than those of controls.

Sequencing relied on immunoSEQ assay v3.0, run at survey level. Per-sample TRB depth target: roughly 35,000-50,000 T-cell genomes. Only in-frame clones appear in the TCRdb table, and some are missing; sequencing was by immunoSEQ multiplex PCR. The sample has approximately 35,000 clones, approximately 83% seen once. Germline V CDR1 and CDR2: SEHNR, FQNEAQ (reference sequence). The V gene lost 4 bases and the J gene lost 3 bases, with 12 bases spanning the gap. This CDR3 is built from 14 residues. In the case of this clone: What it recognizes is unknown.

Sequenced material: unsorted PBMCs, taken 2.2 years after starting antiretroviral therapy. The sequence came from a man aged 18-30 years with HIV. The rearrangement links TRBV7-9 to TRBJ1-2; D remains ambiguous. The CDR3 protein is CASSSAGRYYGYTF. Here the CDR3 DNA reads TGTGCCAGCAGCTCAGCGGGCCGATACTATGGCTACACCTTC.